This T cell receptor beta chain was profiled in a study of T cells in Graves' hyperthyroidism and ophthalmopathy. Germline CDR1 reads SGHRS; CDR2 reads YFSETQ. V lost 0 bases and J 6 bases, leaving 9 bases between the germline ends. This CDR3 spans 14 amino acids. This clonotype was picked up many times. Authors of the study amplified TCR beta CDR3 regions from RNA transcripts. A set of HTBI primers served as the primers for a first-round RT-PCR of the TCR CDR3. In TCRdb, the multiplex PCR reads were re-called with MiXCR into one record per CDR3 protein. This repertoire shows 410,000 or so distinct CDR3 sequences, roughly 15% found once; its top ten account for less than 15%.

The chain combines TRBV5-1 with TRBJ2-2, with D possibly matching TRBD2 (5 bases). The sample comprised blood. The TCR originated in a man aged 18-30 years with Graves' ophthalmopathy. The CDR3: CASSLAIASGELFF. The DNA of the CDR3 is TGCGCCAGCAGCTTGGCAATAGCGTCCGGGGAGCTGTTTTTT.